Presented here are 3 T cell receptor beta chains from one specimen sequenced in a study of blood T cell repertoires in COVID-19. Sequenced by immunoSEQ multiplex PCR; TCRdb stores in-frame clones only, minus some. The table lists 150,000 to 180,000 clones, around 82% of them singletons. The sequenced sample was peripheral blood. Every receptor here comes from a man between 60 and 75 years old with COVID-19, enrolled during active disease.

The V gene is TRBV4-3, the J gene TRBJ1-2; TRBD1 agrees at 9 bases. CDR3 size: 14 residues. Unmatched junction bases numbered 3, after V lost 0 bases and J lost 7 bases. Germline V gene sequence: CDR1 LGHNA, CDR2 YSLEER. CDR3 DNA: TGCGCCAGCAGCCAAGACGGGACAGGGTCTGGCTACACCTTC. Its protein product is CASSQDGTGSGYTF.

This clone occurred once. J is TRBJ2-1 and V is TRBV18; D remains unclear. The V gene lost 3 bases and the J gene lost 6 bases, with 6 bases spanning the gap. The germline CDR1 and CDR2 sequences are KGHSH and LQKENI. CDR3 size: 12 residues. The CDR3 DNA reads TGTGCCAGCTCACCGGTACTCAATGAGCAGTTCTTC. Translation gives CASSPVLNEQFF.

The chain carries TRBV6-2 or TRBV6-3 and TRBJ1-6; D is possibly TRBD1 (5 bases). The ends were cut back, 2 bases at V and 10 bases at J, with 15 bases in the middle. Germline-derived CDR1 and CDR2 are MNHEY and SVGEGT. This CDR3 has 15 amino acids. The DNA of the CDR3 is TGTGCCAGCAGTTACGGAGGGACCGGCGGGTCACCCCTCCACTTT. It specifies CASSYGGTGGSPLHF.